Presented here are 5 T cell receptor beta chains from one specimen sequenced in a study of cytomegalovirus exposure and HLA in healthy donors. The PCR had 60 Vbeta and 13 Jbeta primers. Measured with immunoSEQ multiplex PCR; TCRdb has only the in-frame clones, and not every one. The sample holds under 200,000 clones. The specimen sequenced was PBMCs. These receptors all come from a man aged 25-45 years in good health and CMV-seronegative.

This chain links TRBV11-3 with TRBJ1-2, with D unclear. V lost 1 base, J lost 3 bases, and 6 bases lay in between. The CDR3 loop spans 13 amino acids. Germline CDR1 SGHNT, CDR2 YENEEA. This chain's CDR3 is CASSLGRDYGYTF. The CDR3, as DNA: TGTGCCAGCAGCTTAGGACGGGACTATGGCTACACCTTC. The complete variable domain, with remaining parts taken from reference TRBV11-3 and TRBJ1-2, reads EAGVVQSPRYKIIEKKQPVAFWCNPISGHNTLYWYLQNLGQGPELLIRYENEEAVDDSQLPKDRFSAERLKGVDSTLKIQPAELGDSAVYLCASSLGRDYGYTFGSGTRLTVV.

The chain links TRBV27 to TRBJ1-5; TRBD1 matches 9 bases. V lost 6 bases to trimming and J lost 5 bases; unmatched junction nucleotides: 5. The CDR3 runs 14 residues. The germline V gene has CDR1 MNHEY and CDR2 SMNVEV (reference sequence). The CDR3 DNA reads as TGTGCCAGCAGAACAGGGGGCTTGGATCAGCCCCAGCATTTT. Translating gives CASRTGGLDQPQHF.

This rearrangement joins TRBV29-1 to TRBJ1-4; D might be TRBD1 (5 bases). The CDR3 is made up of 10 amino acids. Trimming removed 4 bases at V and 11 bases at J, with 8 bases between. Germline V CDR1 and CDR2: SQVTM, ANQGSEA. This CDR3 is CSVGGEKLFF. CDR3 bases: TGCAGCGTTGGGGGGGAGAAACTGTTTTTT.

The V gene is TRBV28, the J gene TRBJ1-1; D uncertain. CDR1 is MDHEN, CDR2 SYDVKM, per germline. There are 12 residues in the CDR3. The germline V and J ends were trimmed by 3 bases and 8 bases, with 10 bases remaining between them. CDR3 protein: CASSFPPSEAFF. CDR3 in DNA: TGTGCCAGCAGTTTTCCGCCGAGCGAAGCTTTCTTT. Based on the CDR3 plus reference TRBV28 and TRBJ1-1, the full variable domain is DVKVTQSSRYLVKRTGEKVFLECVQDMDHENMFWYRQDPGLGLRLIYFSYDVKMKEKGDIPEGYSVSREKKERFSLILESASTNQTSMYLCASSFPPSEAFFGQGTRLTVV.

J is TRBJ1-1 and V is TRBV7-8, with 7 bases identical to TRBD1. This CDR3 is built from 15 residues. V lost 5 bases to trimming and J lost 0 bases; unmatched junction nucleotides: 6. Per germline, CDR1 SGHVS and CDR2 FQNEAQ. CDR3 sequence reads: CASSPPGTVNTEAFF. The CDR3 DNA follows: TGTGCCAGCAGCCCCCCCGGGACAGTGAACACTGAAGCTTTCTTT.